This passage covers 8 T cell receptor beta chains from one sample sequenced in a study of T cell repertoires in cytomegalovirus infection. TCRdb re-called the reads through MiXCR, storing one row per CDR3 protein. The table records 300,000 to 400,000 distinct CDR3 sequences, roughly 29% of them present only once. These receptors have no identified antigens. The sequencing here drew on cultured PBMCs, taken from culture after CMV antigen stimulation. These receptors were taken from a human donor in good health (CMV status not recorded). Some clones in this sample may be carry-over from other donors' samples.

DNA for the CDR3: TGTGCCAGCAGCTCATCCGGGACAGGGGTCGGCTACACCTTC. Its translation: CASSSSGTGVGYTF. The chain combines TRBV7-3 with TRBJ1-2, with 10 bases matching TRBD1. Germline lookup yields CDR1 SGHTA and CDR2 FQGTGA. V shed 4 bases and J 8 bases; nucleotides not matched to a gene: 7. CDR3 length equals 14 residues.

The chain combines TRBV29-1 with TRBJ1-6; D call uncertain. The V gene's germline CDR1 is SQVTM and CDR2 ANQGSEA. V was pared by 6 bases and J by 0 bases, with 12 bases between. The CDR3 totals 15 residues. The CDR3 bases are TGCAGCGTGGAACCAGCGAGCTCCTATAATTCACCCCTCCACTTT. As protein: CSVEPASSYNSPLHF.

The chain has TRBV10-2 and TRBJ1-1; 7 bases fit TRBD1. Germline CDR1 WSHSY, CDR2 SAAADI. There are 14 residues in the CDR3. V was pared by 8 bases and J by 3 bases, with 9 bases of the junction left unmatched. CDR3 sequence reads: CASGRGRGDTEAFF. As DNA, the CDR3 is TGCGCCAGCGGAAGGGGGCGCGGGGACACTGAAGCTTTCTTT.

This clonotype has only one observation. The chain is built from TRBV7-3 and TRBJ1-1, with D tentatively TRBD1 (5 bases). Trimming cost V 5 bases and J 5 bases, with 12 bases left between them. Germline CDR1 is SGHTA and CDR2 is FQGTGA. The CDR3 contains 13 residues. DNA for the CDR3: TGTGCCAGCAGCCTAAACGGGGGAACTGAAGCTTTCTTT. Translating gives CASSLNGGTEAFF.

This clonotype was recorded a few times. The chain uses TRBV5-1 and TRBJ1-1; weak D call: TRBD1 (5 bases). Trimming took 2 bases from V and 4 from J, leaving 18 bases between them. CDR1 is SGHRS and CDR2 is YFSETQ in the germline V gene. This CDR3 is 16 amino acids long. The CDR3 loop is CASSLRTGGGTTEAFF. The CDR3 coding sequence is TGCGCCAGCAGCTTACGCACAGGAGGAGGAACCACTGAAGCTTTCTTT. Full variable domain (missing parts from reference TRBV5-1 and TRBJ1-1): KAGVTQTPRYLIKTRGQQVTLSCSPISGHRSVSWYQQTPGQGLQFLFEYFSETQRNKGNFPGRFSGRQFSNSRSEMNVSTLELGDSALYLCASSLRTGGGTTEAFFGQGTRLTVV.

V is TRBV7-6 and J is TRBJ2-1; 7 bases align to TRBD2. This CDR3 contains 15 residues. V shed 7 bases, J shed 5 bases, and the junction held 11 bases outside the gene matches. Germline loops: CDR1 SGHVS, CDR2 FNYEAQ. The CDR3 bases are TGTGCCAGCATCACGGGGGGACGCGCGCACAATGAGCAGTTCTTC. Protein product: CASITGGRAHNEQFF.

The chain recombines TRBV3-1 with TRBJ1-5, with 7 bases lining up with TRBD1. In germline, CDR1 is LGHDT, CDR2 YNNKEL (reference sequence). The V segment lost 3 bases and the J segment 6 bases; nucleotides outside the gene matches: 8. The CDR3 is 15 residues long. The CDR3 spells CASSQNRGGSQPQHF. The CDR3 coding sequence is TGTGCCAGCAGCCAGAACAGGGGCGGGAGTCAGCCCCAGCATTTT.

At least ten counts were recorded for this clonotype. The chain joins TRBV5-1 to TRBJ1-4; D gene uncertain. Trimming took 1 base from V and 8 from J, leaving 15 bases between them. This CDR3 is 15 amino acids long. The germline gives CDR1 SGHRS, CDR2 YFSETQ. CDR3 in DNA: TGCGCCAGCAGCTTGTTACAGCCAGTTGGGGAAAAACTGTTTTTT. Encoded protein: CASSLLQPVGEKLFF.